The 30 T cell receptor beta chains presented below share a single source sample, sequenced in a study of early T cells in non-severe SARS-CoV-2 infection. TCRdb reprocessed the 5' RACE reads with MiXCR, giving one entry per CDR3 protein. Of about 32,000 distinct CDR3 sequences in the sample, approximately 5.2% were seen once. Sample: whole blood. The origin of the receptors is an adult who was a healthcare worker with PCR-confirmed SARS-CoV-2 infection or an uninfected control (not recorded which).

In its sample, this clonotype is medium-sized. The chain recombines TRBV6-2 or TRBV6-3 with TRBJ1-1; no firm D call. This CDR3 region has 13 residues. CDR1 MNHEY and CDR2 SVGEGT come from the germline V gene. Trimming shortened V by 7 bases and J by 1 base, and 10 bases separated the two germline ends. The CDR3, as DNA: TGTGCCAGCACTCCGGGAGAGAACACTGAAGCTTTCTTT. It specifies CASTPGENTEAFF.

This clonotype was picked up a small number of times. The CDR3 nucleotides read TGTGCCAGCAGCTTCAGAGAGCGGGGGGCCGAGCAGTACTTC. Its protein product is CASSFRERGAEQYF. The chain joins TRBV11-2 to TRBJ2-7; 9 bases map to TRBD2. Germline loops: CDR1 SGHAT, CDR2 FQNNGV. After removal of 3 bases from V and 6 bases from J, the junction contained 6 bases not matched to a gene. The CDR3 contains 14 residues.

The sample holds many counts of this clonotype. The chain joins TRBV6-2 or TRBV6-3 to TRBJ2-7; TRBD2 might be the D (6 bases). V shed 0 bases and J shed 4 bases, with 19 bases lying between them. The CDR3 runs to 17 residues. The V gene's germline CDR1 is MNHEY and CDR2 SVGEGT. The CDR3 is CASSYSITYQRAYEQYF. As DNA, the CDR3 is TGTGCCAGCAGTTACTCGATCACGTACCAGCGGGCATACGAGCAGTACTTC.

This clonotype was observed many times. The chain combines TRBV6-6 with TRBJ1-2, with D possibly matching TRBD1 (6 bases). The CDR3 sequence is 14 residues long. Per the germline V gene, CDR1 is MNHNY and CDR2 is SVGAGI (reference sequence). The ends were cut back, 4 bases at V and 4 bases at J, with 13 bases in the middle. DNA for the CDR3: TGTGCCAGCAGTTCTACAGGGATCGGCTATGGCTACACCTTC. Translated, it gives CASSSTGIGYGYTF.

Ten or more counts support this clonotype. The CDR3 region is CASSVPGPGANVLTF. CDR3 sequence (DNA): TGTGCCAGCAGTGTCCCGGGGCCCGGGGCCAACGTCCTGACTTTC. The V call is TRBV27, the J call TRBJ2-6; D is tentatively TRBD1 or TRBD2 (5 bases each). This CDR3 is built from 15 residues. V was cut by 5 bases and J by 4 bases, with 12 bases left in between. Germline V lookup: CDR1 MNHEY, CDR2 SMNVEV (reference sequence).

This clonotype was seen ten or more times. V gene TRBV4-1 combines with J gene TRBJ1-2; the D gene is possibly TRBD1 (6 bases). Germline assignment: CDR1 MGHRA and CDR2 YSYEKL. The CDR3 loop spans 17 amino acids. V was cut by 0 bases and J by 3 bases, with 17 bases left in between. This CDR3 reads CASSQELSGGSYYGYTF. The CDR3 DNA reads as TGCGCCAGCAGCCAAGAGCTGTCGGGGGGCTCGTACTATGGCTACACCTTC.

This clonotype was seen only a few times. The J gene is TRBJ1-1, the V gene TRBV28; D call uncertain. Trimming stripped 5 bases from V and 5 bases from J, with 9 bases between. The CDR3 contains 12 residues. Germline values: CDR1 MDHEN, CDR2 SYDVKM. Here the CDR3 DNA reads TGTGCCAGCAGTCTGGTTCGAACTGAAGCTTTCTTT. This encodes CASSLVRTEAFF. The whole variable domain, remainder taken from reference TRBV28 and TRBJ1-1, is DVKVTQSSRYLVKRTGEKVFLECVQDMDHENMFWYRQDPGLGLRLIYFSYDVKMKEKGDIPEGYSVSREKKERFSLILESASTNQTSMYLCASSLVRTEAFFGQGTRLTVV.

This clonotype was found many times. The chain employs TRBV15 and TRBJ2-5; the D gene is possibly TRBD1 (5 bases). The CDR3 sequence is 13 residues long. Looked up from germline, CDR1 is LNHNV and CDR2 is YYDKDF (reference sequence). V lost 3 bases to trimming and J lost 1 base, with 6 bases between them. CDR3: CATSSGAQETQYF. CDR3 bases: TGTGCCACCAGCAGTGGGGCCCAAGAGACCCAGTACTTC. The complete variable domain, with remaining parts taken from reference TRBV15 and TRBJ2-5, reads DAMVIQNPRYQVTQFGKPVTLSCSQTLNHNVMYWYQQKSSQAPKLLFHYYDKDFNNEADTPDNFQSRRPNTSFCFLDIRSPGLGDTAMYLCATSSGAQETQYFGPGTRLLVL.

This clonotype has a count of ten or more. This chain uses TRBV5-1 with TRBJ1-4; the D is unclear. The germline V and J ends were trimmed by 2 bases and 8 bases, with 13 bases remaining between them. Per germline, CDR1 SGHRS and CDR2 YFSETQ. This CDR3 has 14 residues. CDR3 in DNA: TGCGCCAGCAGCTTCGGCCTCCCCGGGGAAAAACTGTTTTTT. This translates into CASSFGLPGEKLFF.

V is TRBV19 and J is TRBJ2-1; D gene uncertain. Trimming shortened V by 6 bases and J by 7 bases, and 10 bases separated the two germline ends. The CDR3 is 12 residues long. Germline values: CDR1 LNHDA, CDR2 SQIVND (reference sequence). As DNA, the CDR3 is TGTGCCAGTAGCTTCGGCGGTAATGAGCAGTTCTTC. Its protein product is CASSFGGNEQFF.

This clonotype was counted at least ten times. V gene TRBV11-2 combines with J gene TRBJ2-1; 7 nucleotides line up with TRBD2. V lost 5 bases, J lost 5 bases, and 9 bases stayed unmatched. CDR3 length equals 15 residues. Germline V gene lookup returns CDR1 SGHAT and CDR2 FQNNGV. In DNA form, the CDR3 reads TGTGCCAGCAGCCCCGAGCGGGGAGGGCACAATGAGCAGTTCTTC. It yields the protein CASSPERGGHNEQFF.

This clonotype was seen repeatedly, ten times or more. This rearrangement joins TRBV12-3 or TRBV12-4 to TRBJ1-3; possibly TRBD1 for D (5 bases). Trimming pared 6 bases from V and 4 bases from J, leaving 19 bases between. The CDR3 length is 16 residues. CDR3 in amino acids: CASSEIQGASGNTIYF. CDR3 coding DNA: TGTGCCAGCAGCGAGATCCAGGGCGCATCCGGAAACACCATATATTTT.

This clonotype was seen more than once but under ten times. The rearrangement joins TRBV27 to TRBJ2-6; D is possibly TRBD1 (6 bases). Germline values: CDR1 MNHEY, CDR2 SMNVEV (reference sequence). The CDR3 totals 16 residues. V dropped 5 bases and J dropped 4 bases, with 15 bases sitting between them. DNA of the CDR3: TGTGCCAGCAGTCCATTAACAGGGTCAGGGGCCAACGTCCTGACTTTC. Its translation is CASSPLTGSGANVLTF.

At least ten counts were recorded for this clonotype. The rearrangement uses TRBV20-1 and TRBJ2-7; D uncertain. Germline loops: CDR1 DFQATT, CDR2 SNEGSKA (reference sequence). The CDR3 loop spans 13 amino acids. V lost 0 bases to trimming and J lost 6 bases, with 12 bases between them. CDR3: CSARDSPLTEQYF. The CDR3 DNA reads as TGCAGTGCTAGAGATTCTCCCTTAACCGAGCAGTACTTC.

In its sample, this clonotype was seen many times. The chain couples TRBV11-2 to TRBJ2-1, with TRBD1 as a possible D gene (5 bases). From germline, CDR1 is SGHAT and CDR2 FQNNGV. Trimming stripped 2 bases from V and 5 bases from J, with 16 bases between. The CDR3 consists of 16 residues. In DNA form, the CDR3 reads TGTGCCAGCAGCTTATGGGGCCAGCGCGTCCACAATGAGCAGTTCTTC. Translating gives CASSLWGQRVHNEQFF.

This clonotype appeared many times. The chain employs TRBV25-1 and TRBJ1-2; the D gene is possibly TRBD1 (6 bases). V was trimmed by 6 bases and J by 3 bases, leaving 11 bases between them. The CDR3 covers 13 residues. Germline values: CDR1 MGHDK, CDR2 SYGVNS. The CDR3 is CASRRGVDYGYTF. The CDR3 DNA reads TGTGCCAGCAGGAGGGGGGTCGACTATGGCTACACCTTC.

This clonotype was seen more than once but under ten times. The V and J genes are TRBV29-1 and TRBJ2-2; D may be TRBD1 (6 bases). Germline V gene sequence: CDR1 SQVTM, CDR2 ANQGSEA. The V end was cut by 6 bases, the J end by 2 bases, with 10 bases between. This CDR3 contains 13 residues. The CDR3 reads CSVEQGNTGELFF. The CDR3 DNA reads TGCAGCGTCGAACAGGGAAACACCGGGGAGCTGTTTTTT.

This clonotype was picked up many times. CDR3 amino acids: CASSLSQYNSPLHF. Written as DNA, the CDR3 is TGTGCCAGCAGTTTAAGCCAGTATAATTCACCCCTCCACTTT. The rearrangement uses TRBV28 and TRBJ1-6; D is ambiguous. Looked up from germline, CDR1 is MDHEN and CDR2 is SYDVKM. This CDR3 contains 14 residues. The V and J ends lost 2 bases and 4 bases respectively, with 6 bases between them.

This clonotype has a handful of counts. This chain links TRBV12-2 with TRBJ2-7; TRBD2 reflects the table's D call only, with no check against the DNA. TRBV12-2 constitutes a pseudogene. This CDR3 is built from 16 residues. The CDR3 here is CASRLAMGLLPYEQYF. Written as DNA, the CDR3 is TGTGCAAGTCGCTTAGCGATGGGACTACTACCCTACGAGCAGTACTTC.

Judged by abundance, this clonotype is medium-sized. The V and J genes are TRBV20-1 and TRBJ2-2; TRBD2 aligns across 9 bases. Germline V lookup: CDR1 DFQATT, CDR2 SNEGSKA (reference sequence). The CDR3 has 14 amino acids. Trimming took 6 bases from V and 7 from J; bases not matched to a gene: 9. The CDR3 DNA reads TGCAGTGCGAAAAAGCGGGAGGATAGCGGGGAGCTGTTTTTT. Its translation: CSAKKREDSGELFF.

There are many counts of this clonotype. V and J are TRBV7-3 and TRBJ2-2; the D call may be TRBD1 or TRBD2 (5 bases each). The CDR3 runs to 15 residues. V was shortened by 2 bases and J by 4 bases, with 11 bases between the two germline ends. The germline V gene has CDR1 SGHTA and CDR2 FQGTGA. For the CDR3, the DNA is TGTGCCAGCAGCTTATCGGCAGGGAGCACCGGGGAGCTGTTTTTT. Its translation: CASSLSAGSTGELFF.

About this clonotype: Germline is not matched at one junction end, which may reflect a read error. The gene calls are TRBV5-1 and TRBJ1-4; D gene unclear. CDR3 length equals 15 residues. Germline CDR1 is SGHRS and CDR2 is YFSETQ. The CDR3 spells CASSLTPATNEKLFF. In DNA form, the CDR3 reads TGTGCCAGCAGCTTGACCCCCGCAACTAATGAAAAACTGTTTTTT.

This clonotype has a count of ten or more. J is TRBJ2-7 and V is TRBV27; 9 nucleotides agree with TRBD1. V was clipped by 2 bases and J by 2 bases; unmatched bases: 4. CDR1 and CDR2 (germline): MNHEY, SMNVEV (reference sequence). The CDR3 extends over 15 amino acids. The CDR3 bases are TGTGCCAGCAGTTTAGACAGGGGGATCCCCTACGAGCAGTACTTC. It translates to CASSLDRGIPYEQYF.

This clonotype was detected many times. The rearrangement uses TRBV7-6 and TRBJ2-7, with 8 bases that match TRBD2. Trimming took 4 bases from V and 5 from J; bases not matched to a gene: 10. This CDR3 contains 15 residues. Germline-derived CDR1 and CDR2 are SGHVS and FNYEAQ. For the CDR3, the DNA is TGTGCCAGCAGCTCCAACGCGGGGGGTTTGGACGAGCAGTACTTC. This gives the protein CASSSNAGGLDEQYF. Full variable domain (rest looked up from reference TRBV7-6 and TRBJ2-7): GAGVSQSPRYKVTKRGQDVALRCDPISGHVSLYWYRQALGQGPEFLTYFNYEAQQDKSGLPNDRFSAERPEGSISTLTIQRTEQRDSAMYRCASSSNAGGLDEQYFGPGTRLTVT.

The CDR3, as DNA: TGTGCCACCAGCGAAGGAGGCCCTAGCGCACCAACGCAGTATTTT. Amino acids: CATSEGGPSAPTQYF. The V gene is TRBV24-1, the J gene TRBJ2-3, with D maybe TRBD2 (6 bases). CDR3 length: 15 residues. V was shortened by 7 bases and J by 9 bases, with 22 bases between the two germline ends. The germline gives CDR1 KGHDR, CDR2 SFDVKD.

This clonotype was seen ten or more times. This chain links TRBV7-2 with TRBJ1-2; D is undetermined. Germline V gene sequence: CDR1 SGHTA, CDR2 FQGNSA. The CDR3 has 13 residues. V was clipped by 2 bases and J by 4 bases, with 8 bases between them. Here the CDR3 reads CASSLKHLYGYTF. DNA for the CDR3: TGTGCCAGCAGCTTAAAACATCTCTATGGCTACACCTTC.

This clonotype has a count of ten or more. The chain is built from TRBV24-1 and TRBJ2-3, with 14 bases matching TRBD2. The length of the CDR3 is 21 residues. The germline V gene has CDR1 KGHDR and CDR2 SFDVKD. V lost 3 bases, J lost 2 bases, and 15 bases stayed unmatched. The CDR3 sequence is CATSDADGGGLAGVYTDTQYF. CDR3 nucleotide sequence: TGTGCCACCAGTGATGCCGACGGTGGGGGACTAGCGGGAGTATACACAGATACGCAGTATTTT.

The sample holds many counts of this clonotype. The gene calls are TRBV19 and TRBJ2-1; D gene unclear. The germline V gene has CDR1 LNHDA and CDR2 SQIVND (reference sequence). The CDR3 spans 13 residues. Trimming removed 7 bases at V and 0 bases at J, with 7 bases between. CDR3 nucleotides: TGTGCCAGTACTCAGAGCTCCTACAATGAGCAGTTCTTC. Its translation: CASTQSSYNEQFF.

This clonotype was counted at least ten times. This rearrangement joins TRBV6-1 to TRBJ2-1; D may be TRBD1 (7 bases). The CDR3 is 15 amino acids. Germline V gene lookup returns CDR1 MNHNS and CDR2 SASEGT. Trimming removed 3 bases at V and 1 base at J, with 10 bases between. This CDR3 reads CASSEPGGSYNEQFF. DNA of the CDR3: TGTGCCAGCAGTGAGCCAGGGGGGTCCTACAATGAGCAGTTCTTC.

J is TRBJ1-1 and V is TRBV29-1, with D uncertain. The CDR3 runs 12 residues. The V gene's germline CDR1 is SQVTM and CDR2 ANQGSEA. Trimming cost V 4 bases and J 1 base, with 7 bases left between them. Here the CDR3 reads CSVAAGNTEAFF. Here the CDR3 DNA reads TGCAGCGTTGCGGCGGGGAACACTGAAGCTTTCTTT.